The TCR beta chain described here comes from a study of blood T cell repertoires in COVID-19. Study-level background: COVID-19 samples from acute and convalescent phases originated in the United States, Italy and Spain.

J was trimmed by 4 bases and V by 5 bases; bases with no gene match: 9. This CDR3 spans 16 amino acids. Germline loops: CDR1 SGHTA, CDR2 FQGTGA. Method: immunoSEQ multiplex PCR; TCRdb's copy keeps in-frame clones and lacks some. The profile shows about 210,000 clones, approximately 80% of them singletons. This clone appeared a few times. Each recovered donor of Cohort 3 presented with two negative PCRs, clearance, or symptom resolution. The TCR originated in a man aged 35 to 55 who had recovered from COVID-19. The rearrangement joins TRBV7-3 to TRBJ2-1, with 9 bases fitting TRBD2. Sample: PBMCs or T cells enriched from blood (not recorded which). CDR3 sequence reads: CASSPTGLAGYNEQFF. In nucleotides, the CDR3 is TGTGCCAGCAGCCCGACGGGGCTAGCGGGATACAATGAGCAGTTCTTC.